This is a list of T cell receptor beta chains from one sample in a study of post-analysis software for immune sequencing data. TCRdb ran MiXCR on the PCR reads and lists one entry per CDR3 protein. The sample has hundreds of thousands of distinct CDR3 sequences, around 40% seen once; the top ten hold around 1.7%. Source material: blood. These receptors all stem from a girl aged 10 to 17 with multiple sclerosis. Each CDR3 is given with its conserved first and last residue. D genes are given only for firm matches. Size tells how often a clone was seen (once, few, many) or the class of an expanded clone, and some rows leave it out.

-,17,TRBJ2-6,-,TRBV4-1,TGCGCCAGCAGCCCAGGAAAAGCCCGCTCTGGGGCCAACGTCCTGACTTTC,CASSPGKARSGANVLTF
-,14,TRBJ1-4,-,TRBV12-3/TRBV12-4,TGTGCCAGCAGTTTAGGAGGGGGTGAGGGAAAACTGTTTTTT,CASSLGGGEGKLFF
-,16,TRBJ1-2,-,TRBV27,TGTGCCAGCAGTGCGTTTGATGGACCGCTTAACTATGGCTACACCTTC,CASSAFDGPLNYGYTF
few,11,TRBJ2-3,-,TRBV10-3,TGTGCCATCATGGAAGGAGATACGCAGTATTTT,CAIMEGDTQYF
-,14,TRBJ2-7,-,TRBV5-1,TGCGCCAGCAGCTTTGGGGTCTTGAGGGACGAGCAGTACTTC,CASSFGVLRDEQYF
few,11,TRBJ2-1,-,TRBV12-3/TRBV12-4,TGTGCCAGCAGTTTGCTCCATGAGCAGTTCTTC,CASSLLHEQFF
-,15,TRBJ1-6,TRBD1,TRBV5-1,TGCGCCAGCAGCTCGATGACAGGGAGGAATTCACCCCTCCACTTT,CASSSMTGRNSPLHF
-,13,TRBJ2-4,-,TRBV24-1,TGTGCCACCAGTGATTTGCCGAATTCCATTCAGTACTTC,CATSDLPNSIQYF
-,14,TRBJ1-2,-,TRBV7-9,TGTGCCAGCAGCGCTCCGGCGGGGGTCGGGGGCTACACCTTC,CASSAPAGVGGYTF
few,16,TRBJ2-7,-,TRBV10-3,TGTGCCATCAGTGAGTCCGGGGCAGGGGGGACCTACGAGCAGTACTTC,CAISESGAGGTYEQYF
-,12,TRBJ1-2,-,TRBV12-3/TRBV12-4,TGTGCCAGCAGCTCCGGAGCTGCTGGCTACACCTTC,CASSSGAAGYTF
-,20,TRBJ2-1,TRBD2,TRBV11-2,TGTGCCAGCAGCTCCCACCCCCCCAGCGGGATAGGGAGGTCCTACAATGAGCAGTTCTTC,CASSSHPPSGIGRSYNEQFF
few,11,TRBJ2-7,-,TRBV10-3,TGTGCCATCAGTGAGTCACCCGAGCAGTACTTC,CAISESPEQYF
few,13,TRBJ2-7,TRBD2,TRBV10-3,TGTGCCATCAGTGGAGCCGGGGGGGACGAGCAGTACTTC,CAISGAGGDEQYF
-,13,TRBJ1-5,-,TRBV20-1,TGCAGTGCTAGAGATGGTGGGAATCAGCCCCAGCATTTT,CSARDGGNQPQHF
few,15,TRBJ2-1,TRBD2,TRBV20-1,TGCAGTGCTAGAGATCGGGTTACGGGGGGAGGTGAGCAGTTCTTC,CSARDRVTGGGEQFF
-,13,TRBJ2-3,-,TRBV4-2,TGTGCCAGCAGCCAGGCAGCAACAGATACGCAGTATTTT,CASSQAATDTQYF
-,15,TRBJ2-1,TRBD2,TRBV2,TGTGCCAGTACTAGCGGGAGAGGGTCCTACAATGAGCAGTTCTTC,CASTSGRGSYNEQFF
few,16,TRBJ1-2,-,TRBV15,TGTGCCACCAGCAGAGGAGGGCAGGATATTAACTATGGCTACACCTTC,CATSRGGQDINYGYTF
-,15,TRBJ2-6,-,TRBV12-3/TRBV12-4,TGTGCCGGCAGCCCCAGGGAGTACGGGGCCAACGTCCTGACTTTC,CAGSPREYGANVLTF
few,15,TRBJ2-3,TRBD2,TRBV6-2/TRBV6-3,TGTGCCAGCAGTTCAGCGGGGGATCTTGCAGATACGCAGTATTTT,CASSSAGDLADTQYF
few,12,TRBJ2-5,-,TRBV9,TGTGCCAGCAGCCCCCAGGAGGGGACCCAGTACTTC,CASSPQEGTQYF
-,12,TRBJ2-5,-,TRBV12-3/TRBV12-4,TGTGCCAGCGCGGGAAATGGAGAGACCCAGTACTTC,CASAGNGETQYF
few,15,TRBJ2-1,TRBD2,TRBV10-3,TGTGCCATCAGTGCTAGCGGGACCTCTCCCAATGAGCAGTTCTTC,CAISASGTSPNEQFF
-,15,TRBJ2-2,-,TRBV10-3,TGTGCCATCAGTGAGGGGACTGCGAACACCGGGGAGCTGTTTTTT,CAISEGTANTGELFF
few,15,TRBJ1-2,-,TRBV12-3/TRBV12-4,TGTGCCAGCAGTTTGGGCCGGGACGGCTTATATGGCTACACCTTC,CASSLGRDGLYGYTF
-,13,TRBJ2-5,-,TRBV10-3,TGTGCCATCAGTGAAAGTGGTTTGGAGACCCAGTACTTC,CAISESGLETQYF
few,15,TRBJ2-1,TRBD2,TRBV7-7,TGTGCCAGCAGCTTAGGTAGCGGGGGGGAAAATGAGCAGTTCTTC,CASSLGSGGENEQFF
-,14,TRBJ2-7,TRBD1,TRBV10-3,TGTGCCATCAGTGATGGGACAGAGTACTACGAGCAGTACTTC,CAISDGTEYYEQYF
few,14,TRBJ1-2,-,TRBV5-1,TGCGCCAGCACCGGTGGGGGGCATAACTATGGCTACACCTTC,CASTGGGHNYGYTF
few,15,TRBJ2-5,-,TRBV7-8,TGTGCCAGCAGCTCATGGGGCACCTTTCAAGAGACCCAGTACTTC,CASSSWGTFQETQYF
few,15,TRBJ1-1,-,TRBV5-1,TGCGCCAGCAGCTTGGGGCTTCCAGGAAACACTGAAGCTTTCTTT,CASSLGLPGNTEAFF
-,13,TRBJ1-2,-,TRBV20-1,TGCAGTGCTACCGAGGGTGCCTCAGATGGCTACACCTTC,CSATEGASDGYTF
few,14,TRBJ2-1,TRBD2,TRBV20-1,TGCAGTGCTAGTGCCAGCGGGAGTTACAATGAGCAGTTCTTC,CSASASGSYNEQFF
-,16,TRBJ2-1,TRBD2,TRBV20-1,TGCAGTGCTCGCGGTTGGAAGCGGGGGGTTTACAATGAGCAGTTCTTC,CSARGWKRGVYNEQFF
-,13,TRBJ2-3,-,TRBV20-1,TGCAGTGCTAGAGGGGTCCTCACAGATACGCAGTATTTT,CSARGVLTDTQYF
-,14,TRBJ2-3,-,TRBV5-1,TGCGCCAGCAATGATGGCGGGGCCACAGATACGCAGTATTTT,CASNDGGATDTQYF
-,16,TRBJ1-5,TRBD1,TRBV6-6,TGTGCCAGCAGGCCGCTACAGGGGGACTCCAATCAGCCCCAGCATTTT,CASRPLQGDSNQPQHF
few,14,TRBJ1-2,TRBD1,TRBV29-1,TGCAGCGCTTTTGGTACACAGGGGGCGCCGGGCTACACCTTC,CSAFGTQGAPGYTF
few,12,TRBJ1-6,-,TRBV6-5,TGTGCCAGCAGTTTCCCTGAAGGAGCCCTCCACTTT,CASSFPEGALHF
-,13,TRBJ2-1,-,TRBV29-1,TGCAGCGTTTTGAAGGGAACCTACAATGAGCAGTTCTTC,CSVLKGTYNEQFF